A single TCR beta chain is shown here with its context. The antigen this receptor binds is unknown. No clone much larger than this one lies a single base away; base qualities are absent. Separate from the approximately 670-subject first cohort, the validation cohort of about 120 subjects was the group to which the donors belonged. This record belongs to a study of cytomegalovirus exposure and HLA in healthy donors (dated by TCRdb to about 2017). Regarding the complete study: According to a later analysis, one platform produced both the roughly 130 validation repertoires and the 550 to 800 repertoires of the first cohort. Besides the first cohort of roughly 700 subjects, a separate validation cohort made up of over 95 different subjects was used. The study combined high-throughput TCR immunosequencing, statistical association of individual TCRs with disease status, and machine learning to predict cytomegalovirus infection status. The aim of the study was to test whether cataloging public T cell receptors could identify signatures of past pathogen exposure.

Libraries were prepared through the immunoSEQ multiplex PCR assay. On the study's bioinformatics: A statistical classification framework was built for diagnosing cytomegalovirus status from the catalog of TCR beta chain sequences. TCRdb carries this immuneACCESS record with in-frame sequences only. Its versions omit some clonotypes, under half of them owing to an unresolved V gene in the studies checked, with the rest unexplained. Clone size and V and J calls were adopted from that table, with D and trimming inferred from the DNA. This sample comprises about 200,000 clones, around 80% of them detected only once. The ten largest make up about an eighth of the sample. V lost 1 base and J lost 3 bases, and the count of bases not matched to a germline gene is 10. Its CDR3 holds 17 amino acids, cysteine through phenylalanine. The read is trimmed to its CDR3 DNA, 51 bases read in frame from base 1. The germline V gene (reference sequence) specifies SEHNR as CDR1 and FQNEAQ as CDR2.

General study outcomes and caveats: The validation cohort had no HLA typing available for a later analysis, so co-occurrence within that cohort was assessed over all 120 or so repertoires. Subsequent analysis determined that TCRs grouped into clusters in the first cohort also showed a tendency toward co-occurrence across the roughly 120 validation repertoires, and 85% to 95% of cluster scores exceeded 0. In the study, 150 to 200 TCR beta chains were listed as associated with cytomegalovirus. In vitro tests confirmed that a few of the cytomegalovirus-associated TCR beta chains recognize cytomegalovirus antigens. While some public TCRs were present in many individuals, most TCR sequences turned up only very rarely across donors. According to the authors, the approach could potentially be generalized to other disease states and immunological phenotypes. Cytomegalovirus status was reported to be diagnosed by the classifier with high specificity and sensitivity in both the original and validation cohorts.

The rearrangement joined TRBV7-9 to TRBJ1-1; the junction holds 8 bases that match TRBD1. This TCR was recovered from a woman aged 25 to 39 in good health and CMV-seropositive. The specimen sequenced was PBMCs. The CDR3 has the sequence CASSLGGTGRLYTEAFF. The bases read TGTGCCAGCAGCTTAGGGGGGACAGGACGTCTGTACACTGAAGCTTTCTTT.